Following are 32 T cell receptor beta chains from one sample sequenced in a study of cytomegalovirus exposure and HLA in healthy donors. The PCR employed 60 Vbeta primers together with 13 Jbeta primers. Generated by immunoSEQ multiplex PCR, the TCRdb table keeps only in-frame clones and is missing some. The data contain 210,000 or so clones, 85% of them seen just once; the ten biggest clones take up 0.2% to 0.25%. Sequenced input: PBMCs. All receptors come from a girl aged 2 to 9 in good health and CMV-seronegative.

The chain combines TRBV27 with TRBJ2-3; a weak D match, TRBD2 (6 bases). Germline lookup yields CDR1 MNHEY and CDR2 SMNVEV (reference sequence). This CDR3 contains 16 residues. V was shortened by 6 bases and J by 4 bases, with 20 bases between the two germline ends. The CDR3 here is CASRSFRGVEADTQYF. CDR3 bases: TGTGCCAGCAGGAGTTTCCGCGGGGTAGAGGCAGATACGCAGTATTTT.

This clone was picked up a small number of times. The chain employs TRBV19 and TRBJ2-5; TRBD1 matches 7 bases. Germline CDR1 LNHDA, CDR2 SQIVND (reference sequence). Unmatched junction bases numbered 9, after V lost 2 bases and J lost 0 bases. CDR3 size: 17 residues. CDR3 sequence (DNA): TGTGCCAGTAGTATAATTAACGGCAGGGGGTACCAAGAGACCCAGTACTTC. Its translation: CASSIINGRGYQETQYF.

Worth noting for this clone: Other DNA sequences in this specimen translate into the identical CDR3. The genes are TRBV5-1 and TRBJ2-3, with 8 bases matching TRBD1. Germline values: CDR1 SGHRS, CDR2 YFSETQ. The CDR3 has 15 residues. The J segment lost 2 bases and the V segment lost 4 bases, leaving 6 bases of the junction unmatched. As DNA, the CDR3 is TGCGCCAGCAGCCTCTCGACAGGGGCCACAGATACGCAGTATTTT. It encodes CASSLSTGATDTQYF.

This clone was seen a handful of times. The genes are TRBV19 and TRBJ2-6; 8 nucleotides align to TRBD2. From germline, CDR1 is LNHDA and CDR2 SQIVND (reference sequence). V was clipped by 0 bases and J by 2 bases; unmatched bases: 12. This CDR3 has 20 amino acids. The CDR3 nucleotides read TGTGCCAGTAGTATAGACGCCGGGGGGGGCTTCCGGACTGGGGCCAACGTCCTGACTTTC. Translation: CASSIDAGGGFRTGANVLTF.

V and J are TRBV10-1 and TRBJ1-1; D is unresolved. This CDR3 contains 13 residues. CDR1 WNHNN and CDR2 SYGVQD come from the germline V gene (reference sequence). Trimming took off 0 bases at V and 5 bases at J, with 7 bases between the two ends. The CDR3, as DNA: TGCGCCAGCAGTGAGTCTCGGGGAACTGAAGCTTTCTTT. It is translated as CASSESRGTEAFF.

The V and J genes are TRBV15 and TRBJ2-1; D may be TRBD2 (7 bases). V lost 8 bases and J lost 3, with 26 bases in between. This CDR3 has 18 residues. Germline CDR1 and CDR2: LNHNV and YYDKDF (reference sequence). CDR3 in DNA: TGTGCCACCGAAAAGCCGGCGGGGGCCTTACCGGGCTACAATGAGCAGTTCTTC. This encodes CATEKPAGALPGYNEQFF.

The J gene is TRBJ1-5, the V gene TRBV5-6; 9 nucleotides line up with TRBD1. Trimming cost V 4 bases and J 6 bases; bases outside gene matches: 8. The CDR3 spans 15 residues. The germline V gene encodes CDR1 SGHDT and CDR2 YYEEEE. This CDR3 is CASSAGQGKGQPQHF. CDR3 nucleotide sequence: TGTGCCAGCAGCGCCGGACAGGGGAAAGGTCAGCCCCAGCATTTT.

The chain links TRBV5-4 to TRBJ2-3; 7 bases are a match to TRBD1. V shed 5 bases and J 10 bases; nucleotides not matched to a gene: 7. Germline lookup yields CDR1 SGHNT and CDR2 YYREEE (reference sequence). The CDR3 extends over 12 amino acids. CDR3 nucleotide sequence: TGTGCCAGCAGTTCTAACAGGGGCGCGCAGTATTTT. Translated, it gives CASSSNRGAQYF.

V is TRBV19 and J is TRBJ1-5, with TRBD1 as a possible D gene (5 bases). Germline CDR1 is LNHDA and CDR2 is SQIVND (reference sequence). The V end was cut by 2 bases, the J end by 5 bases, with 16 bases between. The CDR3 loop spans 16 amino acids. The CDR3 protein is CASSIWVWTPDQPQHF. The CDR3 DNA is TGTGCCAGTAGTATATGGGTCTGGACACCCGATCAGCCCCAGCATTTT.

The chain recombines TRBV10-3 with TRBJ1-2, with 8 nucleotides matching TRBD1. CDR3 size: 14 residues. Germline loops: CDR1 ENHRY, CDR2 SYGVKD. V lost 6 bases and J lost 1; bases outside the gene matches: 4. The CDR3 sequence is CAISQGAFNYGYTF. CDR3 DNA sequence: TGTGCCATCAGCCAGGGGGCCTTTAACTATGGCTACACCTTC.

Here the CDR3 reads CATSRGRGSSYNEQFF. CDR3 bases: TGTGCCACCAGCAGAGGTAGGGGCAGCTCCTACAATGAGCAGTTCTTC. V gene TRBV15 combines with J gene TRBJ2-1, with a tentative D call TRBD1 (5 bases). V lost 1 base and J 0 bases, leaving 10 bases between the germline ends. The germline gives CDR1 LNHNV, CDR2 YYDKDF (reference sequence). The CDR3 contains 16 residues.

V usage is TRBV27 and J usage is TRBJ1-2, with D possibly being TRBD1 (6 bases). V lost 5 bases, J lost 11 bases, and 15 bases lay in between. The CDR3 sequence is 12 residues long. Germline V lookup: CDR1 MNHEY, CDR2 SMNVEV (reference sequence). The CDR3: CASSPGTHLYTF. CDR3 nucleotide sequence: TGTGCCAGCAGTCCTGGGACACACCTTTACACCTTC.

The chain employs TRBV4-1 and TRBJ1-1; 7 bases are shared with TRBD1. Germline CDR1 is MGHRA and CDR2 is YSYEKL. Trimming cost V 3 bases and J 8 bases; bases outside gene matches: 24. The CDR3 consists of 19 residues. CDR3 sequence reads: CASSQVAGNRGRRGGEAFF. The CDR3 coding sequence is TGCGCCAGCAGCCAGGTGGCGGGGAACAGGGGCCGCAGAGGGGGAGAAGCTTTCTTT.

The chain couples TRBV5-1 to TRBJ1-1, with 8 positions matching TRBD1. CDR3 size: 14 residues. The germline gives CDR1 SGHRS, CDR2 YFSETQ. V trimming: 4 bases; J trimming: 3 bases; junction bases outside the gene matches: 5. For the CDR3, the DNA is TGCGCCAGCAGCGCGGACAGGGCTTACACTGAAGCTTTCTTT. Amino acid sequence: CASSADRAYTEAFF.

The chain recombines TRBV11-3 with TRBJ2-3; D not resolved. Looked up from germline, CDR1 is SGHNT and CDR2 is YENEEA. The CDR3 is made up of 13 amino acids. Trimming removed 3 bases at V and 6 bases at J, with 10 bases between. The CDR3 sequence: CASSLASADTQYF. CDR3 sequence (DNA): TGTGCCAGCAGCTTGGCCAGCGCGGATACGCAGTATTTT.

The chain is built from TRBV5-1 and TRBJ2-1; 11 bases align to TRBD2. CDR3 length equals 15 residues. V shed 4 bases, J shed 7 bases, and the junction held 7 bases outside the gene matches. Germline V gives CDR1 SGHRS, CDR2 YFSETQ. CDR3: CASSPIRLAGNEQFF. CDR3 DNA sequence: TGCGCCAGCAGCCCGATTAGACTAGCGGGAAATGAGCAGTTCTTC.

The sample holds a few counts of this clone. This chain links TRBV6-6 with TRBJ1-1; D is undetermined. The length of the CDR3 is 11 residues. The germline V gene has CDR1 MNHNY and CDR2 SVGAGI (reference sequence). Trimming stripped 7 bases from V and 6 bases from J, with 9 bases between. The CDR3 DNA reads TGTGCCAGCATCCTGCGGGCTGAAGCTTTCTTT. This translates into CASILRAEAFF.

The chain links TRBV11-3 to TRBJ1-5; perhaps TRBD1 as D (6 bases). Trimming took off 0 bases at V and 0 bases at J, with 15 bases between the two ends. In germline, CDR1 is SGHNT, CDR2 YENEEA. This CDR3 region has 18 residues. The CDR3 region is CASSLESLRGGSNQPQHF. The CDR3 bases are TGTGCCAGCAGCTTAGAGTCCCTCAGGGGCGGTAGCAATCAGCCCCAGCATTTT.

The V gene is TRBV7-9, the J gene TRBJ1-5, with D uncertain. Germline V gives CDR1 SEHNR, CDR2 FQNEAQ (reference sequence). This CDR3 region has 13 residues. The ends were cut back, 1 base at V and 8 bases at J, with 9 bases in the middle. CDR3 sequence (DNA): TGTGCCAGCAGCTTAGGATTTACAGAGCCCCAGCATTTT. Translation: CASSLGFTEPQHF.

J is TRBJ2-1 and V is TRBV7-7; D perhaps matches TRBD1 (5 bases). V lost 1 base to trimming and J lost 7 bases, with 11 bases between them. The CDR3 is 14 amino acids. The germline V gene encodes CDR1 SSHAT and CDR2 FNYEAQ (reference sequence). CDR3: CASSLEVGVNEQFF. The CDR3 region has the DNA TGTGCCAGCAGCTTAGAGGTAGGGGTTAATGAGCAGTTCTTC.

This rearrangement joins TRBV20-1 to TRBJ1-1; D remains unclear. This CDR3 is built from 11 residues. V lost 0 bases to trimming and J lost 10 bases, with 9 bases between them. Germline loops: CDR1 DFQATT, CDR2 SNEGSKA (reference sequence). The CDR3 loop reads CSARDKLRAFF. As DNA, the CDR3 is TGCAGTGCTAGAGATAAATTGAGAGCTTTCTTT.

The chain is built from TRBV5-4 and TRBJ1-1; maybe TRBD1 (5 bases). CDR1 is SGHNT and CDR2 is YYREEE in the germline V gene (reference sequence). The CDR3 length is 13 residues. V was trimmed by 4 bases and J by 3 bases, leaving 10 bases between them. The CDR3 region has the DNA TGTGCCAGCAGCCCAGACAGAGACACTGAAGCTTTCTTT. Translating gives CASSPDRDTEAFF.

The chain is built from TRBV5-1 and TRBJ1-1; TRBD1 matches at 9 bases. The CDR3 runs to 12 residues. Germline CDR1 SGHRS, CDR2 YFSETQ. V shed 3 bases, J shed 9 bases, and the junction held 3 bases outside the gene matches. The CDR3 sequence is CASSWGTGKAFF. DNA of the CDR3: TGCGCCAGCAGCTGGGGGACAGGGAAAGCTTTCTTT.

The chain carries TRBV9 and TRBJ2-3; 8 bases align to TRBD2. This CDR3 region has 18 residues. Germline V lookup: CDR1 SGDLS, CDR2 YYNGEE. J was trimmed by 1 base and V by 1 base; bases with no gene match: 11. The CDR3: CASSVYSYGGLGTDTQYF. The CDR3 nucleotides read TGTGCCAGCAGCGTATACTCGTACGGGGGACTAGGCACAGATACGCAGTATTTT.

This rearrangement joins TRBV6-5 to TRBJ2-5, with 7 nucleotides matching TRBD2. The CDR3 has 15 residues. Germline lookup yields CDR1 MNHEY and CDR2 SVGAGI. Germline trimming cut 2 bases from V and 2 bases from J; bases unmatched to any gene: 5. The CDR3 nucleotides read TGTGCCAGCAGTTACCTGGGCGGGGGACAAGAGACCCAGTACTTC. Its translation is CASSYLGGGQETQYF.

The chain couples TRBV4-1 to TRBJ2-5; 10 bases are shared with TRBD2. The CDR3 extends over 17 amino acids. With V trimmed by 1 base and J by 2 bases, 7 bases remained unmatched. CDR1 MGHRA and CDR2 YSYEKL come from the germline V gene. DNA for the CDR3: TGCGCCAGCAGCCAAGTCTGGCTAGCGGGGGAACAAGAGACCCAGTACTTC. Amino acids: CASSQVWLAGEQETQYF.

The V gene is TRBV19, the J gene TRBJ1-3, with a possible D match to TRBD1 (5 bases). The germline CDR1 and CDR2 sequences are LNHDA and SQIVND (reference sequence). The CDR3 is 13 amino acids. Trimming took 8 bases from V and 2 from J, leaving 10 bases between them. As DNA, the CDR3 is TGTGCCAGTCGGAAGGGGACTGGAAACACCATATATTTT. It codes for CASRKGTGNTIYF.

The chain recombines TRBV6-5 with TRBJ2-3; D is perhaps TRBD1 (6 bases). Trimming pared 6 bases from V and 10 bases from J, leaving 11 bases between. Per germline, CDR1 MNHEY and CDR2 SVGAGI. The CDR3 is 11 amino acids. CDR3 in DNA: TGTGCCAGCAGCCTTAGGGGGTCGCAGTATTTT. This translates into CASSLRGSQYF.

The genes are TRBV19 and TRBJ2-3, with D unresolved. The CDR3 is made up of 11 amino acids. The germline V gene has CDR1 LNHDA and CDR2 SQIVND (reference sequence). Trimming removed 6 bases at V and 4 bases at J, with 5 bases between. The CDR3 loop reads CASSSADTQYF. The CDR3 DNA reads TGTGCCAGTAGCTCCGCAGATACGCAGTATTTT.

The chain combines TRBV7-2 with TRBJ1-2, with D hard to call. The germline CDR1 and CDR2 sequences are SGHTA and FQGNSA. The CDR3 runs to 15 residues. Trimming took 4 bases from V and 4 from J, leaving 16 bases between them. The CDR3 DNA sequence: TGTGCCAGCAGCTCATGGATGCAGGCACTCTATGGCTACACCTTC. Amino acid sequence: CASSSWMQALYGYTF.

This clone was counted once. The same CDR3 also results from other DNA sequences found in this sample. The chain combines TRBV27 with TRBJ2-7; no definite D call. Trimming removed 5 bases from V and 0 bases from J, with 8 bases in between. This CDR3 contains 13 residues. The germline CDR1 and CDR2 sequences are MNHEY and SMNVEV (reference sequence). The CDR3 loop is CASSLRVSYEQYF. The CDR3 coding sequence is TGTGCCAGCAGTCTTCGGGTCTCCTACGAGCAGTACTTC.

The V and J genes are TRBV10-1 and TRBJ2-3, with D tentatively TRBD2 (6 bases). Between the trimmed V and J ends, which lost 0 bases and 8 bases, there was a span of 21 bases. The CDR3 length is 17 residues. Germline lookup yields CDR1 WNHNN and CDR2 SYGVQD (reference sequence). The CDR3 DNA reads as TGCGCCAGCAGTGAGTCGAGCGGCGGGATTTCGGCCCCTACGCAGTATTTT. Its protein product is CASSESSGGISAPTQYF.